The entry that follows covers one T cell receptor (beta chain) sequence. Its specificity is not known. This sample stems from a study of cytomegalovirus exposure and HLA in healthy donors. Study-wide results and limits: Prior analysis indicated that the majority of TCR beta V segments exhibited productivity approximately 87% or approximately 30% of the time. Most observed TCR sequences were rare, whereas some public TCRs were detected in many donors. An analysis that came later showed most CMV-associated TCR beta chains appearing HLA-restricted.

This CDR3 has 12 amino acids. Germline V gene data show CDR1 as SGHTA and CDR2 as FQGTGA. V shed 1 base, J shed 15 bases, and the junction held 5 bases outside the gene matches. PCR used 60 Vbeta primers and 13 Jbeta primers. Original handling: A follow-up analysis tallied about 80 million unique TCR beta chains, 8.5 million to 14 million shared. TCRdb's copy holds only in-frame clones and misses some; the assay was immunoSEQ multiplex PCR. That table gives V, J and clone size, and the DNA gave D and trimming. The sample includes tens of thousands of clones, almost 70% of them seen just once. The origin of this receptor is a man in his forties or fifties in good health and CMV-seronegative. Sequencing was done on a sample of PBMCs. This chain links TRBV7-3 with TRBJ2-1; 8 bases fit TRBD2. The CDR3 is CASSLNGGALFF. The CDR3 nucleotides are TGTGCCAGCAGCTTAAACGGGGGGGCCTTGTTCTTC. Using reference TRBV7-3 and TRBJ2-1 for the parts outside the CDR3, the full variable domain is GAGVSQTPSNKVTEKGKYVELRCDPISGHTALYWYRQSLGQGPEFLIYFQGTGAADDSGLPNDRFFAVRPEGSVSTLKIQRTERGDSAVYLCASSLNGGALFFGPGTRLTVL.